This T cell receptor (beta chain) was identified during a study of blood T cells in healthy people across ages. Findings and caveats of the study: Possibly, changes in expanded clonotypes were confounded because donor CMV status was unknown.

Each donor supplied ten milliliters of peripheral blood. Combining a sample-barcoded 5' primer with a J-beta primer mix, a second PCR ran for roughly 7 to 12 cycles. TCRdb reanalysed the 5' RACE reads using MiXCR and keeps one entry per CDR3 protein. The sample lists around 1,900,000 distinct CDR3 sequences; approximately 39% were seen once. CDR3 length: 11 residues. CDR1 and CDR2 (germline): SQVTM, ANQGSEA. As to this clonotype: Antigen: not known. A junction end diverges from the germline sequence, so it may reflect a read error.

The J gene is TRBJ2-1, the V gene TRBV29-1; 9 bases match TRBD2. The specimen was blood. This TCR was sampled from a human donor in good health. CDR3 nucleotides: TGCAACGTTGTTAGCGGGAGTGAGCAGTTCTTC. Its protein product is CNVVSGSEQFF.